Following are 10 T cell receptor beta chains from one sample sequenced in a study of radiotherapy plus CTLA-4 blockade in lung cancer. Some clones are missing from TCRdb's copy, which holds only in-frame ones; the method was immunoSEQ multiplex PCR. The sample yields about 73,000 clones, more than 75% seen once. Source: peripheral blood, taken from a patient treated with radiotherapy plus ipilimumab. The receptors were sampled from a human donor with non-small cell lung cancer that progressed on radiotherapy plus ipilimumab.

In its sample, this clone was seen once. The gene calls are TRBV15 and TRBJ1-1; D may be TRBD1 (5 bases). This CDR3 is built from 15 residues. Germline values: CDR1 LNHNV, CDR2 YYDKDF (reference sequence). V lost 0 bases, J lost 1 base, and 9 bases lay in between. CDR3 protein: CATSRDRVANTEAFF. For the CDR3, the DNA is TGTGCCACCAGCAGAGACAGGGTGGCGAACACTGAAGCTTTCTTT.

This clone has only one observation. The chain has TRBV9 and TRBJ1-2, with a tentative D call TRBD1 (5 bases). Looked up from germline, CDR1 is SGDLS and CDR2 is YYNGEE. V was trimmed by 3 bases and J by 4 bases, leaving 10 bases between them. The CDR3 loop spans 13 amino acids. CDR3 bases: TGTGCCAGCAGCGCGACAGAAGCCTATGGCTACACCTTC. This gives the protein CASSATEAYGYTF. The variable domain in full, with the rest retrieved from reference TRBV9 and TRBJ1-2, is DSGVTQTPKHLITATGQRVTLRCSPRSGDLSVYWYQQSLDQGLQFLIQYYNGEERAKGNILERFSAQQFPDLHSELNLSSLELGDSALYFCASSATEAYGYTFGSGTRLTVV.

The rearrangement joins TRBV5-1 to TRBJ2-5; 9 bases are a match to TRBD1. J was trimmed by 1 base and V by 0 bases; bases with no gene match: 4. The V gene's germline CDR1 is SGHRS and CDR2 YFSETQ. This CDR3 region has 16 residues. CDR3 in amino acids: CASSLAMGQGQETQYF. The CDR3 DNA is TGCGCCAGCAGCTTGGCTATGGGACAGGGCCAAGAGACCCAGTACTTC.

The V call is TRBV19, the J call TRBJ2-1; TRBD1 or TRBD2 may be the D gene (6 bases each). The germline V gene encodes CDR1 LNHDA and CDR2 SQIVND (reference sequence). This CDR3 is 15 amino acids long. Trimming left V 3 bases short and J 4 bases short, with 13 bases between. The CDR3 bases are TGTGCCAGTAGTATCTCGGGGGCTCGGTACAATGAGCAGTTCTTC. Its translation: CASSISGARYNEQFF.

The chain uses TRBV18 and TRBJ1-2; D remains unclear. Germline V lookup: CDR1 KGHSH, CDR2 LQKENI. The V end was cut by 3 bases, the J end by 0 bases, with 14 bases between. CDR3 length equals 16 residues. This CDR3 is CASSPTNNGANYGYTF. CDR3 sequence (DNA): TGTGCCAGCTCACCGACGAATAACGGAGCTAACTATGGCTACACCTTC. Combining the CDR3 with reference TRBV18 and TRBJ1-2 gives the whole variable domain NAGVMQNPRHLVRRRGQEARLRCSPMKGHSHVYWYRQLPEEGLKFMVYLQKENIIDESGMPKERFSAEFPKEGPSILRIQQVVRGDSAAYFCASSPTNNGANYGYTFGSGTRLTVV.

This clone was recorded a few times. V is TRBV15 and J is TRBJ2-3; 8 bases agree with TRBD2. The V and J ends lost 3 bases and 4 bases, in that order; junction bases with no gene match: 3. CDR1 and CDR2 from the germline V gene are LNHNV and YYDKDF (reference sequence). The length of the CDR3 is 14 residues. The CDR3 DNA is TGTGCCACCAGCAGCGGGAGGGGGGCAGATACGCAGTATTTT. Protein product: CATSSGRGADTQYF.

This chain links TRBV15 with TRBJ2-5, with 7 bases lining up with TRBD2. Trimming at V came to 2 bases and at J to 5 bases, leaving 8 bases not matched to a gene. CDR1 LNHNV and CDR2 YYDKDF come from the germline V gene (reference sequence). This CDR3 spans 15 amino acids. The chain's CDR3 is CATSRNPSGIETQYF. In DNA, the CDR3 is TGTGCCACCAGCAGAAACCCAAGCGGGATTGAGACCCAGTACTTC.

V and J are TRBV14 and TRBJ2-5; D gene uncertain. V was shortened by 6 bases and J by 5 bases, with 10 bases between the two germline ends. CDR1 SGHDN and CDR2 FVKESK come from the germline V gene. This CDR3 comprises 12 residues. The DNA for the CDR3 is TGTGCCAGCAGTCGAAGTTCGGAGACCCAGTACTTC. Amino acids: CASSRSSETQYF.

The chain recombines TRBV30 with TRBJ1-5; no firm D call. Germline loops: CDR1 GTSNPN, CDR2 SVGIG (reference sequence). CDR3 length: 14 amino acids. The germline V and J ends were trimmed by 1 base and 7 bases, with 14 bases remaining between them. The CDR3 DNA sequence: TGTGCCTGGAGTGGGTCCGGACTGGGGCAGCCCCAGCATTTT. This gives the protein CAWSGSGLGQPQHF.

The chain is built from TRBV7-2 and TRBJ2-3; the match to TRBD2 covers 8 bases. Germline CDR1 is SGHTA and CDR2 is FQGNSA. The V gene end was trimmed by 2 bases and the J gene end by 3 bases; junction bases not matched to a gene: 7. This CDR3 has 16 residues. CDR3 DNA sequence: TGTGCCAGCAGCTTATGGGGGCGCGGGAGGACAGATACGCAGTATTTT. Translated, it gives CASSLWGRGRTDTQYF.